The 28 T cell receptor beta chains below come from one sample, sequenced in a study of shared clonotypes between healthy human individuals. Sequencing was performed with immunoSEQ multiplex PCR; in TCRdb, only in-frame clones are kept and a portion is missing. Of just over 2,000,000 clones in the sample, 85% to 95% were seen once. Sequenced: naive CD4+ T cells sorted from blood. Subset specified: CD45RA+ positively selected. These receptors originate from a young man in good health.

The chain combines TRBV25-1 with TRBJ1-1; no clear D. The V and J ends lost 1 base and 2 bases respectively, with 8 bases between them. The CDR3 loop spans 14 amino acids. CDR1 and CDR2 from the germline V gene are MGHDK and SYGVNS. The CDR3 protein is CASSESMPNTEAFF. The DNA for the CDR3 is TGTGCCAGCAGTGAATCTATGCCAAACACTGAAGCTTTCTTT. The full variable domain, in which reference TRBV25-1 and TRBJ1-1 provide the parts outside the CDR3, is EADIYQTPRYLVIGTGKKITLECSQTMGHDKMYWYQQDPGMELHLIHYSYGVNSTEKGDLSSESTVSRIRTEHFPLTLESARPSHTSQYLCASSESMPNTEAFFGQGTRLTVV.

The genes are TRBV27 and TRBJ2-7; TRBD1 matches 7 bases. Germline values: CDR1 MNHEY, CDR2 SMNVEV (reference sequence). The J segment lost 1 base and the V segment lost 7 bases, leaving 7 bases of the junction unmatched. This CDR3 is 14 amino acids long. The CDR3 DNA is TGTGCCAGCAACTCCGGGACAGCGTCCTACGAGCAGTACTTC. Protein product: CASNSGTASYEQYF.

The chain recombines TRBV6-1 with TRBJ1-4; D is ambiguous. The CDR3 sequence is 13 residues long. Trimming pared 8 bases from V and 8 bases from J, leaving 15 bases between. Germline CDR1 is MNHNS and CDR2 is SASEGT. In nucleotides, the CDR3 is TGTGCCAGCGTCTGGTCCGGGTGGGAAAAACTGTTTTTT. This translates into CASVWSGWEKLFF.

This clone was seen more than once but under ten times. The V call is TRBV2, the J call TRBJ1-2; D gene ambiguous. Germline assignment: CDR1 SNHLY and CDR2 FYNNEI. V lost 6 bases, J lost 2 bases, and 16 bases lay in between. This CDR3 has 15 amino acids. DNA of the CDR3: TGTGCCAGCAGGGAATCCGCGGGCGACAACTATGGCTACACCTTC. This translates into CASRESAGDNYGYTF.

This clone was seen just once. The J gene is TRBJ1-1, the V gene TRBV4-1; no reliable D call. Trimming took 0 bases from V and 5 from J, leaving 22 bases between them. CDR1 is MGHRA, CDR2 YSYEKL, per germline. This CDR3 contains 18 residues. The CDR3 coding sequence is TGCGCCAGCAGCCAAGATACCCTTCTATCTCCCGGCAGGACTGAAGCTTTCTTT. This encodes CASSQDTLLSPGRTEAFF.

The chain is built from TRBV5-4 and TRBJ1-4; no clear D. Germline-derived CDR1 and CDR2 are SGHNT and YYREEE (reference sequence). Deletions cut 5 bases from V and 0 bases from J, with 11 bases between. This CDR3 has 15 residues. This chain's CDR3 is CASSVRAATNEKLFF. The CDR3 region has the DNA TGTGCCAGCAGTGTGCGGGCAGCAACTAATGAAAAACTGTTTTTT.

J is TRBJ2-5 and V is TRBV5-1, with D unresolved. The length of the CDR3 is 13 residues. Germline V gene lookup returns CDR1 SGHRS and CDR2 YFSETQ. V was trimmed by 4 bases and J by 3 bases, leaving 10 bases between them. As DNA, the CDR3 is TGCGCCAGCAGCCCCTTGGTAGAAGAGACCCAGTACTTC. Amino acids: CASSPLVEETQYF.

The chain employs TRBV30 and TRBJ2-7; TRBD1 agrees at 7 bases. Losses at the gene ends were 8 bases for V and 4 bases for J; bases not matched to a gene: 8. CDR3 length: 12 amino acids. The germline V gene has CDR1 GTSNPN and CDR2 SVGIG (reference sequence). The CDR3 coding sequence is TGTGCCACAGAGGACAGGAGGTACGAGCAGTACTTC. It translates to CATEDRRYEQYF.

A remark on this clone: The junction does not match germline at one end; this may be a read error. The V and J genes are TRBV9 and TRBJ2-3; perhaps TRBD2 as D (6 bases). The CDR3 has 17 amino acids. Germline assignment: CDR1 SGDLS and CDR2 YYNGEE. The DNA of the CDR3 is TGTGCCTGCAGCCCCCGTCCGGGGGTGGGGTCCACAGATACGCAGTATTTT. It encodes CACSPRPGVGSTDTQYF.

This sequence joins TRBV6-5 and TRBJ1-1, with a tentative D call TRBD1 (5 bases). The V gene lost 5 bases and the J gene lost 1 base, with 11 bases spanning the gap. The CDR3 runs to 14 residues. Germline loops: CDR1 MNHEY, CDR2 SVGAGI. CDR3 amino acids: CASSRGRGNTEAFF. The DNA for the CDR3 is TGTGCCAGCAGTCGTGGAAGGGGGAACACTGAAGCTTTCTTT.

A single count supports this clone. This chain joins TRBV2 and TRBJ1-2; D not certain. The CDR3 length is 13 residues. The V and J ends lost 0 bases and 4 bases respectively, with 6 bases between them. Germline V gives CDR1 SNHLY, CDR2 FYNNEI. CDR3 amino acids: CASSEAPIYGYTF. The CDR3 nucleotides read TGTGCCAGCAGTGAAGCTCCTATCTATGGCTACACCTTC.

The rearrangement links TRBV11-2 to TRBJ2-1; D is possibly TRBD1 or TRBD2 (5 bases each). The CDR3 totals 15 residues. The V gene lost 1 base and the J gene lost 7 bases, with 14 bases spanning the gap. Germline V gene lookup returns CDR1 SGHAT and CDR2 FQNNGV. In DNA, the CDR3 is TGTGCCAGCAGCTTAGGTGGGACGCCTGGGAATGAGCAGTTCTTC. This encodes CASSLGGTPGNEQFF.

The V call is TRBV7-8, the J call TRBJ2-7, with 7 bases lining up with TRBD1. V was pared by 3 bases and J by 5 bases, with 13 bases of the junction left unmatched. The CDR3 totals 16 residues. The germline CDR1 and CDR2 sequences are SGHVS and FQNEAQ. CDR3: CASSLGETGVGHEQYF. CDR3 nucleotides: TGTGCCAGCAGCTTGGGGGAAACAGGGGTCGGTCACGAGCAGTACTTC.

The chain carries TRBV6-6 and TRBJ2-2; no definite D call. This CDR3 spans 16 amino acids. Germline V gives CDR1 MNHNY, CDR2 SVGAGI (reference sequence). V lost 10 bases and J lost 7, with 25 bases in between. CDR3 nucleotides: TGTGCCACCACCTCAGACGTATTGAACATTGTCGGGGAGCTGTTTTTT. Protein sequence: CATTSDVLNIVGELFF.

V usage is TRBV29-1 and J usage is TRBJ2-3; D is possibly TRBD1 (6 bases). Between the trimmed V and J ends, which lost 1 base and 2 bases, there was a span of 22 bases. CDR3 size: 18 residues. The germline CDR1 and CDR2 sequences are SQVTM and ANQGSEA. CDR3 residues: CSVEVLRYRTDFTDTQYF. The CDR3 DNA reads TGCAGCGTTGAAGTTCTCCGGTACCGGACAGACTTCACAGATACGCAGTATTTT.

The CDR3 here is CASRKQGAIDTEAFF. For the CDR3, the DNA is TGCGCCAGCAGGAAACAGGGGGCAATCGATACTGAAGCTTTCTTT. This chain links TRBV5-1 with TRBJ1-1; 9 bases match TRBD1. Germline loops: CDR1 SGHRS, CDR2 YFSETQ. The CDR3 extends over 15 amino acids. Trimming removed 5 bases from V and 5 bases from J; junction bases left unmatched: 10.

V gene TRBV29-1 combines with J gene TRBJ1-1, with TRBD1 identical over 7 bases. The CDR3 runs to 16 residues. CDR1 is SQVTM, CDR2 ANQGSEA, per germline. With 7 bases clipped from V and 0 bases from J, the junction kept 14 bases outside the gene matches. CDR3 protein: CSARIQPGGLNTEAFF. The CDR3 coding sequence is TGCAGCGCTCGGATTCAGCCAGGGGGGCTGAACACTGAAGCTTTCTTT.

This sequence joins TRBV5-1 and TRBJ2-3, with TRBD1 as a possible D gene (5 bases). The CDR3 is made up of 15 amino acids. V gave up 7 bases and J gave up 0 bases, with 15 bases separating them. Per the germline V gene, CDR1 is SGHRS and CDR2 is YFSETQ. The CDR3 sequence: CASGAGVPSTDTQYF. Written as DNA, the CDR3 is TGCGCCAGCGGGGCTGGCGTACCTAGCACAGATACGCAGTATTTT.

The J gene is TRBJ2-4, the V gene TRBV10-3; D gene unclear. Germline loops: CDR1 ENHRY, CDR2 SYGVKD. The CDR3 spans 16 residues. The V end was cut by 4 bases, the J end by 0 bases, with 13 bases between. Written as DNA, the CDR3 is TGTGCCATCAGTGGGTCTTGGGGTCAAGCCAAAAACATTCAGTACTTC. This sequence encodes CAISGSWGQAKNIQYF.

As for this clone: The same CDR3 arises from other DNA sequences in this sample as well. The chain has TRBV18 and TRBJ1-5; no reliable D call. Germline lookup yields CDR1 KGHSH and CDR2 LQKENI. V was shortened by 0 bases and J by 0 bases, with 6 bases between the two germline ends. The CDR3 covers 15 residues. The CDR3 region is CASSPPGGSNQPQHF. CDR3 bases: TGTGCCAGCTCACCACCGGGTGGTAGCAATCAGCCCCAGCATTTT.

The chain recombines TRBV7-9 with TRBJ1-5; no reliable D call. V was clipped by 5 bases and J by 0 bases, with 5 bases between them. This CDR3 is 13 amino acids long. Germline V gives CDR1 SEHNR, CDR2 FQNEAQ (reference sequence). In DNA form, the CDR3 reads TGTGCCAGCAGCGGTTATAGCAATCAGCCCCAGCATTTT. This translates into CASSGYSNQPQHF.

The chain carries TRBV11-3 and TRBJ2-3, with TRBD1 as a possible D gene (5 bases). CDR3 length: 14 residues. Germline V gives CDR1 SGHNT, CDR2 YENEEA. Trimming took off 1 base at V and 4 bases at J, with 9 bases between the two ends. CDR3 in amino acids: CASSLVGASDTQYF. The CDR3 DNA sequence: TGTGCCAGCAGCTTAGTTGGGGCGTCAGATACGCAGTATTTT.

About this clone: Other DNA sequences within the sample encode an identical CDR3. This chain links TRBV5-1 with TRBJ2-3; a weak D match, TRBD1 (5 bases). Trimming removed 0 bases from V and 1 base from J, with 9 bases in between. The CDR3 length is 15 residues. In germline, CDR1 is SGHRS, CDR2 YFSETQ. CDR3 in amino acids: CASSLVGRGTDTQYF. The CDR3 DNA reads TGCGCCAGCAGCTTGGTGGGGCGAGGCACAGATACGCAGTATTTT.

J is TRBJ2-7 and V is TRBV5-4, with D maybe TRBD2 (5 bases). V lost 1 base and J lost 2, with 10 bases in between. This CDR3 spans 14 amino acids. Per germline, CDR1 SGHNT and CDR2 YYREEE (reference sequence). CDR3 protein: CASSLTSFPYEQYF. In DNA, the CDR3 is TGTGCCAGCAGCTTGACTAGTTTTCCCTACGAGCAGTACTTC.

The rearrangement uses TRBV6-6 and TRBJ2-7; 7 bases map to TRBD1. The CDR3 is made up of 15 amino acids. V was clipped by 2 bases and J by 10 bases; unmatched bases: 14. Per the germline V gene, CDR1 is MNHNY and CDR2 is SVGAGI (reference sequence). The CDR3 here is CASSYTRRQGSEQYF. The CDR3 region has the DNA TGTGCCAGCAGTTACACCAGGCGACAGGGTTCAGAACAGTACTTC.

The rearrangement uses TRBV7-8 and TRBJ1-4; 8 nucleotides match TRBD1. CDR1 is SGHVS, CDR2 FQNEAQ, per germline. This CDR3 contains 19 residues. V was clipped by 1 base and J by 0 bases; unmatched bases: 10. In DNA, the CDR3 is TGTGCCAGCAGCTTAGGGCCAGGGGGCAACCTTGCAACTAATGAAAAACTGTTTTTT. Translated: CASSLGPGGNLATNEKLFF.

J is TRBJ2-2 and V is TRBV29-1; maybe TRBD1 (6 bases). In germline, CDR1 is SQVTM, CDR2 ANQGSEA. The V gene lost 5 bases and the J gene lost 7 bases, with 17 bases spanning the gap. The CDR3 covers 14 residues. CDR3 bases: TGCAGCGTTAGACTGTCCGACAGGTTCGGGGAGCTGTTTTTT. Amino acid sequence: CSVRLSDRFGELFF.

The chain carries TRBV5-1 and TRBJ1-1, with D maybe TRBD1 (6 bases). Germline lookup yields CDR1 SGHRS and CDR2 YFSETQ. Trimming removed 2 bases at V and 7 bases at J, with 12 bases between. The CDR3 sequence is 13 residues long. The CDR3 loop reads CASSFGGDNEAFF. The DNA of the CDR3 is TGCGCCAGCAGCTTCGGAGGGGACAATGAAGCTTTCTTT.